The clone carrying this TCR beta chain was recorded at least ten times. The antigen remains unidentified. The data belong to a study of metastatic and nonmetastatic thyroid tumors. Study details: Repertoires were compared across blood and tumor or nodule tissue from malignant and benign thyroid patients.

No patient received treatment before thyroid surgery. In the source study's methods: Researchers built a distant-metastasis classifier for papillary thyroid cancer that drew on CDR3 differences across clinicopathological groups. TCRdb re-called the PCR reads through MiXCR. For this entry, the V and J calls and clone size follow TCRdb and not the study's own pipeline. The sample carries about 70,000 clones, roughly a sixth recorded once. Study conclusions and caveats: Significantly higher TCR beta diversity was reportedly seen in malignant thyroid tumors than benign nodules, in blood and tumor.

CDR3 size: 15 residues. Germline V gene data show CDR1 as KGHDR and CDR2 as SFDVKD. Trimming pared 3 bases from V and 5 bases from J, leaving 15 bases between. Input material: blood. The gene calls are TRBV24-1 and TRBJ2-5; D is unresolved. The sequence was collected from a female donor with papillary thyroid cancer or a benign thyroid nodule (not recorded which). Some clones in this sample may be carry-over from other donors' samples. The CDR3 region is CATSDLYDPTETQYF. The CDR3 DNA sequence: TGTGCCACCAGTGATCTATATGACCCAACGGAGACCCAGTACTTC.